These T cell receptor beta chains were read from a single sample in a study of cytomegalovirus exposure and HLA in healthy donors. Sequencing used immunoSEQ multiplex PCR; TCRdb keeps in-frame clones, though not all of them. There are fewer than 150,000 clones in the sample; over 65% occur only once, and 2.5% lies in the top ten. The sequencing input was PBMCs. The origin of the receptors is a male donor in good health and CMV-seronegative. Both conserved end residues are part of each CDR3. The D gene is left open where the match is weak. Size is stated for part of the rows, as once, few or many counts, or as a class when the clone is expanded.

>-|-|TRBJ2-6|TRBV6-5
CASSSIGGDGANVLTF
TGTGCCAGCAGTTCAATCGGAGGGGACGGGGCCAACGTCCTGACTTTC
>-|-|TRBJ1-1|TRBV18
CASSRQVEAFF
TGTGCCAGCTCCCGACAGGTTGAAGCTTTCTTT
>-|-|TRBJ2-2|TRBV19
CASSIGGQITGELFF
TGTGCCAGTAGTATAGGGGGGCAGATCACCGGGGAGCTGTTTTTT
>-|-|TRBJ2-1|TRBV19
CASSMGGRGYNEQFF
TGTGCCAGTAGTATGGGGGGGCGAGGCTACAATGAGCAGTTCTTC
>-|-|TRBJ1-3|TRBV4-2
CASSQGEGASGNTIYF
TGTGCCAGCAGCCAAGGGGAGGGCGCCTCTGGAAACACCATATATTTT
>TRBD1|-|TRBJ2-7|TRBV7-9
CASSPRDRGFGEQYF
TGTGCCAGCAGCCCCCGGGACAGGGGGTTCGGGGAGCAGTACTTC
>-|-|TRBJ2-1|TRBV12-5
CASVPGQIYNEQFF
TGTGCTAGTGTCCCTGGACAGATATACAATGAGCAGTTCTTC
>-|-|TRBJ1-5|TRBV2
CASSGDIEQPQHF
TGTGCCAGCAGTGGGGACATCGAGCAGCCCCAGCATTTT
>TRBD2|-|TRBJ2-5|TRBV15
CATSYAGTMEETQYF
TGTGCCACCAGCTATGCCGGGACTATGGAAGAGACCCAGTACTTC
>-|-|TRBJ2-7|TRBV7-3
CASSLNGGTYEQYF
TGTGCCAGCAGCTTAAACGGGGGTACCTACGAGCAGTACTTC
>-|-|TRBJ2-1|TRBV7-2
CASSLAAGSYNEQFF
TGTGCCAGCAGCTTAGCGGCTGGCTCCTACAATGAGCAGTTCTTC
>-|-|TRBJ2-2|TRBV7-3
CASSLGQSHTGELFF
TGTGCCAGCAGCTTGGGCCAGTCCCACACCGGGGAGCTGTTTTTT
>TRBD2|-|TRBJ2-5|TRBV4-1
CASSQGSSGRRYSETQYF
TGCGCCAGCAGCCAAGGGTCTAGCGGGAGAAGATATTCGGAGACCCAGTACTTC
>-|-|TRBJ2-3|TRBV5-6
CASSDKLDTQYF
TGTGCCAGCAGCGACAAACTAGATACGCAGTATTTT
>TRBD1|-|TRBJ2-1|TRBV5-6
CASSLAGQGRDEQFF
TGTGCCAGCAGCTTGGCTGGACAGGGTAGGGATGAGCAGTTCTTC
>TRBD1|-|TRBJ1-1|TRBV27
CASLTGARETEAFF
TGTGCCAGCTTAACAGGGGCGCGAGAGACTGAAGCTTTCTTT
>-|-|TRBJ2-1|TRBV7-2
CASSPYGRGYNEQFF
TGTGCCAGCAGCCCATACGGGCGGGGATACAATGAGCAGTTCTTC
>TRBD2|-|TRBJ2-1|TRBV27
CASSLFHPGLAGDEQFF
TGTGCCAGCAGTTTATTCCACCCCGGACTAGCGGGCGATGAGCAGTTCTTC
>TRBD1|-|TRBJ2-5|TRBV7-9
CASSFTGGQETQYF
TGTGCCAGCAGCTTTACAGGGGGACAAGAGACCCAGTACTTC
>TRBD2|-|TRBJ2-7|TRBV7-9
CASSPREGYEQYF
TGTGCCAGCAGCCCGAGGGAGGGGTACGAGCAGTACTTC
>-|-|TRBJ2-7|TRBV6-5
CASSSRGYTYEQYF
TGTGCCAGCAGTTCTCGCGGGTATACCTACGAGCAGTACTTC
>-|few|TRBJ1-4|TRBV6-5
CASSYERGEKLFF
TGTGCCAGCAGTTACGAGCGGGGTGAAAAACTGTTTTTT
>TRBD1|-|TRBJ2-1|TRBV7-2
CASSRFPGQGYNEQFF
TGTGCCAGCAGCAGATTCCCGGGACAGGGTTATAATGAGCAGTTCTTC
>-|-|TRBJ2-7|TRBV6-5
CASSYSRGSYEQYF
TGTGCCAGCAGTTACTCGCGGGGCTCCTACGAGCAGTACTTC
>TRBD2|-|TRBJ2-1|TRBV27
CASSLPGSGSSGEQFF
TGTGCCAGCAGTCTCCCGGGGAGCGGGAGTAGTGGTGAGCAGTTCTTC
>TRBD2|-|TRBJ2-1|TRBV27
CASSLPGGPWNEQFF
TGTGCCAGCAGTTTACCGGGAGGGCCGTGGAATGAGCAGTTCTTC
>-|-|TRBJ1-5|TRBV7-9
CASSLNLDQPQHF
TGTGCCAGCAGCTTAAACTTAGATCAGCCCCAGCATTTT
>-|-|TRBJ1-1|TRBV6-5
CASSYNLEDTEAFF
TGTGCCAGCAGTTATAACCTAGAGGACACTGAAGCTTTCTTT
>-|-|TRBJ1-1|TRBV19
CASRVTAEAFF
TGTGCCAGTAGAGTGACTGCTGAAGCTTTCTTT
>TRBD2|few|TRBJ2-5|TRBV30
CAWISGTGETQYF
TGTGCCTGGATTAGCGGGACGGGGGAGACCCAGTACTTC
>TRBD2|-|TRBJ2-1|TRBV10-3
CAISESGLGYNEQFF
TGTGCCATCAGTGAGTCGGGACTAGGCTACAATGAGCAGTTCTTC
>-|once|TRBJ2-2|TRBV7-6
CASSLAAGGTGELFF
TGTGCCAGCAGCTTAGCTGCCGGGGGCACCGGGGAGCTGTTTTTT
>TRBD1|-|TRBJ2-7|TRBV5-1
CASSLAGTGPYEQYF
TGCGCCAGCAGCTTGGCCGGGACAGGTCCCTACGAGCAGTACTTC
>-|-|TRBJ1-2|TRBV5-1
CASSLVQNYGYTF
TGCGCCAGCAGCTTGGTACAGAACTATGGCTACACCTTC
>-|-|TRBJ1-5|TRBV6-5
CASSSDRSNQPQHF
TGTGCCAGCAGCTCTGACAGAAGCAATCAGCCCCAGCATTTT
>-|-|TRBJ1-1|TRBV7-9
CASCQVGLNTEAFF
TGTGCCAGTTGTCAGGTAGGCTTGAACACTGAAGCTTTCTTT
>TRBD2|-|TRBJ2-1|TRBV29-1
CSVEVPGTSGKLTYNEQFF
TGCAGCGTTGAAGTACCCGGGACTAGCGGGAAGTTGACCTACAATGAGCAGTTCTTC
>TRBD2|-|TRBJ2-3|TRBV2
CASRTSGDTQYF
TGTGCCAGCAGAACTAGCGGAGATACGCAGTATTTT
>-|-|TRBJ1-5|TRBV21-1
CASSKGRWDRGRGQPQHF
TGTGCCAGCAGCAAAGGGCGATGGGACAGGGGCCGGGGTCAGCCCCAGCATTTT
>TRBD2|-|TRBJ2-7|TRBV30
CAWLAASYEQYF
TGTGCCTGGCTAGCGGCTTCCTACGAGCAGTACTTC
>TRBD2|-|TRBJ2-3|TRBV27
CASSARLATDTQYF
TGTGCCAGCAGTGCCCGACTAGCTACGGATACGCAGTATTTT
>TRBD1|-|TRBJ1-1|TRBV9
CASSGNRGRTEAFF
TGTGCCAGCAGCGGAAACAGGGGGAGAACTGAAGCTTTCTTT
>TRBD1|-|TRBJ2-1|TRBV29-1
CSVDRVDQSSYNEQFF
TGCAGCGTGGACAGGGTCGACCAGAGCTCCTACAATGAGCAGTTCTTC
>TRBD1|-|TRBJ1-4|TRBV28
CASSRPRGNEKLFF
TGTGCCAGCAGTCGTCCCAGGGGGAATGAAAAACTGTTTTTT
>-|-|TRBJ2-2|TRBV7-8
CASSLAATTGELFF
TGTGCCAGCAGCTTAGCAGCAACGACCGGGGAGCTGTTTTTT
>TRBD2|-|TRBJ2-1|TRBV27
CASSSGLAGGSYNEQFF
TGTGCCAGCAGTTCGGGACTAGCGGGAGGGTCCTACAATGAGCAGTTCTTC
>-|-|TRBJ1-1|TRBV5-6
CASSLAEDFTEAFF
TGTGCCAGCAGCTTGGCCGAGGACTTCACTGAAGCTTTCTTT
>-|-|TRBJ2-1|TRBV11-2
CASSPSRSEQFF
TGTGCCAGCAGCCCCTCGAGAAGTGAGCAGTTCTTC
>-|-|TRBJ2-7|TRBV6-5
CASSLSEHEQYF
TGTGCCAGCAGCCTTAGCGAGCACGAGCAGTACTTC
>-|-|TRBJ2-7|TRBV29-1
CSVTVGAYEQYF
TGCAGCGTTACAGTCGGGGCCTACGAGCAGTACTTC
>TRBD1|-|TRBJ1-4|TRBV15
CATSRGDRGVNEKLFF
TGTGCCACCAGCAGAGGAGACAGGGGGGTTAATGAAAAACTGTTTTTT
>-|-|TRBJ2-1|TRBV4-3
CASSQDLDPGLYYNEQFF
TGCGCCAGCAGCCAAGATCTCGACCCGGGACTCTATTACAATGAGCAGTTCTTC
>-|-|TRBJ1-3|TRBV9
CASSLSGGGSGNTIYF
TGTGCCAGCAGCCTTAGCGGGGGGGGCTCTGGAAACACCATATATTTT